This TCR beta chain was retrieved from a study of persistence of HIV-infected CD4 T cells. Regarding the study as a whole: TCRbeta richness was lower in CMV- and Gag-responding cells than in anti-CD3/anti-CD28-responding cells.

As concerns this clone: Its specificity is unknown.

With 3 bases removed from V and 6 bases from J, the gap between germline ends came to 15 bases. The CDR3 totals 15 residues. The germline CDR1 and CDR2 sequences are SNHLY and FYNNEI. Cells were stimulated nonspecifically with anti-CD3/anti-CD28 magnetic beads. Responding CD4+ T cells were sorted by upregulation of both CD40 ligand and CD69. Sequencing used immunoSEQ version 4 in survey mode. The repertoire was sequenced with immunoSEQ multiplex PCR; TCRdb's copy has only in-frame clones and lacks some. The sample has approximately 46,000 clones, 75% to 90% seen once. This receptor was identified in an adult woman with HIV who was CMV-seropositive. Sequences were derived from CD4+ T cells sorted from PBMCs after roughly 18-hour stimulation, sampled from a patient who received antiretroviral therapy. This chain links TRBV2 with TRBJ2-1; D perhaps matches TRBD2 (7 bases). CDR3 protein: CASSDRGRGGNEQFF. The CDR3 DNA reads as TGTGCCAGCAGTGATCGTGGGAGGGGGGGCAATGAGCAGTTCTTC.